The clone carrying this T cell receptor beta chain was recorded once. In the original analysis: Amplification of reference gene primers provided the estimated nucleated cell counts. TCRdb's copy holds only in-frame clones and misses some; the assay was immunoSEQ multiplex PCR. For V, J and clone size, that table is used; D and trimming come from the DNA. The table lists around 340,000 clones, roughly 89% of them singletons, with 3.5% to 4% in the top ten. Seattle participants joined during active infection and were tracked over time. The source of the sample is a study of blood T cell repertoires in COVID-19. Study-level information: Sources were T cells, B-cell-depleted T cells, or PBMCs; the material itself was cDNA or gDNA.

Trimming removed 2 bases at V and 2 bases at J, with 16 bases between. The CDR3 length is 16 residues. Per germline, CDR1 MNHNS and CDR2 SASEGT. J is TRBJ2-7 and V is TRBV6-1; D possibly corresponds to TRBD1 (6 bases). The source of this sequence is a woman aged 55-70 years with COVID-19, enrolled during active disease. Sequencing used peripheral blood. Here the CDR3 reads CASSEYGQSPTYEQYF. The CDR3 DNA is TGTGCCAGCAGTGAATACGGACAGAGTCCCACCTACGAGCAGTACTTC.